The 17 T cell receptor beta chains listed next were all sequenced from one sample in a study of blood T cell repertoires in COVID-19. Here immunoSEQ multiplex PCR was the method, and the copy in TCRdb shows in-frame clones only, minus some. The sample lists about 480,000 clones; around 87% were seen once. The sample consisted of PBMCs or T cells enriched from blood (not recorded which). The receptors here all came from a woman in her thirties or forties who had recovered from COVID-19.

The V call is TRBV5-1, the J call TRBJ1-2; D possibly corresponds to TRBD1 (6 bases). The CDR3 contains 13 residues. The germline CDR1 and CDR2 sequences are SGHRS and YFSETQ. V was shortened by 3 bases and J by 6 bases, with 12 bases between the two germline ends. CDR3 sequence (DNA): TGCGCCAGCAGCTCCAATGACAGGAATGGCTACACCTTC. Translating it yields CASSSNDRNGYTF. Based on the CDR3 plus reference TRBV5-1 and TRBJ1-2, the full variable domain is KAGVTQTPRYLIKTRGQQVTLSCSPISGHRSVSWYQQTPGQGLQFLFEYFSETQRNKGNFPGRFSGRQFSNSRSEMNVSTLELGDSALYLCASSSNDRNGYTFGSGTRLTVV.

This clone was observed a handful of times. The chain is built from TRBV7-7 and TRBJ2-5, with 10 bases identical to TRBD1. Germline CDR1 reads SSHAT; CDR2 reads FNYEAQ (reference sequence). CDR3 length: 15 amino acids. V lost 4 bases, J lost 5 bases, and 7 bases stayed unmatched. The CDR3 DNA is TGTGCCAGCAGCTACGGACAGGGGGTCGCGGAGACCCAGTACTTC. Its translation is CASSYGQGVAETQYF.

The chain couples TRBV25-1 to TRBJ2-2, with TRBD1 identical over 7 bases. There are 16 residues in the CDR3. V lost 3 bases, J lost 1 base, and 5 bases stayed unmatched. Per germline, CDR1 MGHDK and CDR2 SYGVNS. The CDR3 region is CASSDYRGGNTGELFF. For the CDR3, the DNA is TGTGCCAGCAGTGACTACAGGGGCGGGAACACCGGGGAGCTGTTTTTT.

This chain uses TRBV6-5 with TRBJ2-2; the D gene is possibly TRBD2 (6 bases). Germline V lookup: CDR1 MNHEY, CDR2 SVGAGI. V lost 2 bases and J 0 bases, leaving 10 bases between the germline ends. The CDR3 runs 16 residues. The CDR3 region is CASSYRRDPNTGELFF. DNA of the CDR3: TGTGCCAGCAGTTACCGGAGGGATCCGAACACCGGGGAGCTGTTTTTT.

The genes are TRBV10-3 and TRBJ2-7; 10 bases line up with TRBD2. The CDR3 runs 15 residues. CDR1 and CDR2 (germline): ENHRY, SYGVKD. V lost 0 bases to trimming and J lost 6 bases; unmatched junction nucleotides: 5. CDR3 protein: CAISESLGLATEQYF. The CDR3 DNA sequence: TGTGCCATCAGTGAGTCGTTGGGACTAGCGACCGAGCAGTACTTC.

The rearrangement uses TRBV10-3 and TRBJ1-6; D perhaps matches TRBD1 (5 bases). Germline loops: CDR1 ENHRY, CDR2 SYGVKD. This CDR3 region has 14 residues. Trimming cost V 2 bases and J 10 bases, with 12 bases left between them. CDR3 amino acids: CAISEDRIGSPLHF. As DNA, the CDR3 is TGTGCCATCAGTGAGGACAGAATAGGCTCACCCCTCCACTTT.

V and J are TRBV3-1 (or the pseudogene TRBV3-2) and TRBJ2-7; D call uncertain. Trimming pared 1 base from V and 5 bases from J, leaving 18 bases between. There are 16 residues in the CDR3. From germline, CDR1 is LGHDT and CDR2 YNNKEL (reference sequence). CDR3: CASSQGGLSRPNEQYF. DNA for the CDR3: TGTGCCAGCAGCCAAGGAGGCCTCTCCCGGCCTAACGAGCAGTACTTC.

Points on this clone: The germline gene is not matched at one end of the junction; a read error may be the cause. This rearrangement joins TRBV6-2 or TRBV6-3 to TRBJ2-5; D gene unclear. Germline V lookup: CDR1 MNHEY, CDR2 SVGEGT. The CDR3 has 14 amino acids. The CDR3 reads CASCYSGRQETQYF. The CDR3 DNA reads TGTGCCAGCTGTTACTCGGGCAGACAAGAGACCCAGTACTTC.

This sequence joins TRBV14 and TRBJ1-3; perhaps TRBD1 as D (5 bases). Trimming cost V 1 base and J 9 bases, with 13 bases left between them. This CDR3 has 14 residues. Germline assignment: CDR1 SGHDN and CDR2 FVKESK. The CDR3 protein is CASSQGSPGGTIYF. The DNA for the CDR3 is TGTGCCAGCAGCCAAGGGTCCCCCGGGGGCACCATATATTTT. Variable domain in full (rest from reference TRBV14 and TRBJ1-3): EAGVTQFPSHSVIEKGQTVTLRCDPISGHDNLYWYRRVMGKEIKFLLHFVKESKQDESGMPNNRFLAERTGGTYSTLKVQPAELEDSGVYFCASSQGSPGGTIYFGEGSWLTVV.

The chain is built from TRBV5-1 and TRBJ2-6; weak D call: TRBD2 (5 bases). This CDR3 has 16 residues. Between the trimmed V and J ends, which lost 4 bases and 1 base, there was a span of 12 bases. CDR1 is SGHRS, CDR2 YFSETQ, per germline. The CDR3 nucleotides are TGCGCCAGCAGCGGACTGATAGGATCTGGGGCCAACGTCCTGACTTTC. Protein: CASSGLIGSGANVLTF.

This rearrangement joins TRBV11-3 to TRBJ2-5; a possible D gene is TRBD1 (6 bases). The CDR3 contains 13 residues. Trimming shortened V by 6 bases and J by 2 bases, and 10 bases separated the two germline ends. CDR1 SGHNT and CDR2 YENEEA come from the germline V gene. The DNA for the CDR3 is TGTGCCAGCAGTAGGACAGAGCAAGAGACCCAGTACTTC. Protein sequence: CASSRTEQETQYF.

The chain couples TRBV7-2 to TRBJ1-3, with D hard to call. The CDR3 covers 17 residues. V was clipped by 4 bases and J by 0 bases, with 16 bases between them. Germline V lookup: CDR1 SGHTA, CDR2 FQGNSA. CDR3 nucleotide sequence: TGTGCCAGCAGCTCACGCAACACCGGGAACTCTGGAAACACCATATATTTT. It is translated as CASSSRNTGNSGNTIYF.

V gene TRBV5-1 combines with J gene TRBJ1-1, with TRBD1 matching over 7 bases. CDR1 and CDR2 (germline): SGHRS, YFSETQ. The CDR3 covers 16 residues. V lost 5 bases, J lost 1 base, and 11 bases stayed unmatched. CDR3 sequence reads: CASSGIRQGGNTEAFF. DNA of the CDR3: TGCGCCAGCAGTGGTATCCGACAGGGAGGGAACACTGAAGCTTTCTTT.

The chain uses TRBV6-5 and TRBJ1-1, with TRBD1 as a possible D gene (6 bases). This CDR3 has 13 amino acids. The V end was cut by 7 bases, the J end by 5 bases, with 14 bases between. Germline V gives CDR1 MNHEY, CDR2 SVGAGI. CDR3 sequence: CASKNTGSTEAFF. In nucleotides, the CDR3 is TGTGCCAGCAAGAATACAGGGTCTACTGAAGCTTTCTTT.

The J gene is TRBJ1-1, the V gene TRBV20-1; TRBD1 aligns across 7 bases. Germline CDR1 is DFQATT and CDR2 is SNEGSKA (reference sequence). V shed 3 bases, J shed 5 bases, and the junction held 12 bases outside the gene matches. CDR3 length: 15 amino acids. CDR3 DNA: TGCAGTGCTAGTCTGAGGAGACAGGGATGGACTGAAGCTTTCTTT. It encodes CSASLRRQGWTEAFF.

The chain has TRBV21-1 and TRBJ1-1; no check of the table's D call, TRBD1, against the DNA was made. TRBV21-1 is flagged as a pseudogene. The CDR3 is made up of 17 amino acids. This chain's CDR3 is CASSKEARGRVGTEAFF. CDR3 in DNA: TGTGCCAGCAGCAAAGAGGCCAGGGGGCGGGTTGGCACTGAAGCTTTCTTT.

This chain connects TRBV29-1 to TRBJ2-3; possibly TRBD2 for D (6 bases). Deletions cut 4 bases from V and 0 bases from J, with 11 bases between. The CDR3 covers 14 residues. Germline assignment: CDR1 SQVTM and CDR2 ANQGSEA. This chain's CDR3 is CSVVVADSTDTQYF. The DNA for the CDR3 is TGCAGCGTTGTTGTAGCGGATAGCACAGATACGCAGTATTTT.